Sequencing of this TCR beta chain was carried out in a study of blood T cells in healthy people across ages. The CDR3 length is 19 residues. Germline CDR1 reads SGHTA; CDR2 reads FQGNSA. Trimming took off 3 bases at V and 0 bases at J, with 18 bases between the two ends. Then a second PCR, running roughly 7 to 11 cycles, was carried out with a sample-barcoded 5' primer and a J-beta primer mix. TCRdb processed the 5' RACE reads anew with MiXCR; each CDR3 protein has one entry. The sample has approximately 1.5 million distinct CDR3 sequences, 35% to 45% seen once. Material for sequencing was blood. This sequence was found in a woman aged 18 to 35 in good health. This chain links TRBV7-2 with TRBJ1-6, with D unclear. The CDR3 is CASSFPSQEGSSYNSPLHF. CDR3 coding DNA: TGTGCCAGCAGCTTTCCCTCGCAGGAGGGAAGCTCCTATAATTCACCCCTCCACTTT.